This T cell receptor beta chain was obtained from a study of blood T cells in healthy people across ages. The authors ran a second PCR of about 6 to 11 cycles using a sample-barcoded 5' primer and a J-beta primer mix. MiXCR was run by TCRdb on the 5' RACE reads, yielding one entry per CDR3 protein. The repertoire holds roughly 1,500,000 distinct CDR3 sequences, with around 39% as singletons. With 1 base clipped from V and 8 bases from J, the junction kept 5 bases outside the gene matches. This CDR3 comprises 15 residues. The germline CDR1 and CDR2 sequences are MGHRA and YSYEKL. Comments on this clonotype: What it recognizes is unknown.

Overall study findings and caveats: Without sorted subsets, naive and antigen-experienced compartments could not be conclusively compared.

This sequence originates from a woman younger than 35 in good health. The chain recombines TRBV4-1 with TRBJ1-4, with 9 bases lining up with TRBD1. Sequencing was performed on blood. CDR3 DNA: TGCGCCAGCAGCCAAGTGAGGACAGGGGACGAAAAACTGTTTTTT. Translating it yields CASSQVRTGDEKLFF.